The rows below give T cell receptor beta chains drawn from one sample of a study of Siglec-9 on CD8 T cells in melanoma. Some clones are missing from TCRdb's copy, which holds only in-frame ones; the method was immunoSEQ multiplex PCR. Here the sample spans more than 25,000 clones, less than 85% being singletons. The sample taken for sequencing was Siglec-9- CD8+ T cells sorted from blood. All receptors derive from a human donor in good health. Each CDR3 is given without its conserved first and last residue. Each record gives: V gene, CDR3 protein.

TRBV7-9	ASSFPATDTQY
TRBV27	ASSLGPYDEQF
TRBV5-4	ASSLGGGYT
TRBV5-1	ASSSGQGASTDTQY
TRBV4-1	ASSQGTDSYEQY
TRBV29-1	SVGRGTQYSNQPQH
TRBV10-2	ASSETGTGFYEQY
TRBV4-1	ASSQDLGTSVLGYT
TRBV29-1	SVDPRGYETHNEQF
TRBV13	ASSFGTGATEAF
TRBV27	ASRYGSNQPQH
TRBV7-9	ASRWGDTNEKLF
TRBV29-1	SVAFDLRAEAF
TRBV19	ASSITGQGGEKLF
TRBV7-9	ASSFGTSQETQY
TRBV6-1	ASSELSGGAYEQY
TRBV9	ASSVSGDFTEAF
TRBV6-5	ASSYSGQAYGYT
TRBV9	ASSAGIWSGANVLT
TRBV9	ASSVGGATNEKLF
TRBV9	ASSVPLDRVADGTF
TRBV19	ASSIVLSGIYNEQF
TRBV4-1	ASSPSAGLTYNEQF
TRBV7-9	ASSSRLAPGQF
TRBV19	ASSPRVITEAF
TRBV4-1	ASSQAGELF
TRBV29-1	SVARVTNTGELF
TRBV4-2	ASSQDMYGRSYEQY
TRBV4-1	ASSQETSGGYNEQF
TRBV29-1	SVQSGGTGELF
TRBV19	ASKGTGFFNEQF
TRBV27	ASRSGPRSYEQY
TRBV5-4	ASSQPGLAGGPYNEQF
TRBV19	ASTGTVVTEAF
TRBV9	ASSVGGDYTEAF
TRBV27	ASSFNREGISPLH
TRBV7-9	ASTPIANTEAF
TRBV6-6	ASSYKGEGGQPQH
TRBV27	ASSPVRADTQY
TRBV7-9	ASSTGNSYEQY
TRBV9	ASSVANSGTGLTEAF
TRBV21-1	ASSLAIATSDNEQF
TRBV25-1	ASRLGQGSTDTQY
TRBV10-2	ASSERSDTDTQY
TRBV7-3	ASSLNAGGTTDTQY
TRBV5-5	ASSLMWDRARGYT
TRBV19	ASSIWPSGQPQH
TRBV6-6	ASSYFRFGTGELF
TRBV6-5	ASSYGLVGEADTQY
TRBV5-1	ASRPTSTDTQY
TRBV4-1	ASSPTDQETQY
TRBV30	AWNPDRGRRGYT
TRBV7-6	ASSLVGGLSTDTQY
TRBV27	ASSPVRGRGAF
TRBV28	ASSLFTGDRHGYT
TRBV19	ASSIIADNEQF
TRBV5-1	ASSLGSGINEQY
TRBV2	ARGGDRNNEQF
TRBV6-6	ASSATHEQF